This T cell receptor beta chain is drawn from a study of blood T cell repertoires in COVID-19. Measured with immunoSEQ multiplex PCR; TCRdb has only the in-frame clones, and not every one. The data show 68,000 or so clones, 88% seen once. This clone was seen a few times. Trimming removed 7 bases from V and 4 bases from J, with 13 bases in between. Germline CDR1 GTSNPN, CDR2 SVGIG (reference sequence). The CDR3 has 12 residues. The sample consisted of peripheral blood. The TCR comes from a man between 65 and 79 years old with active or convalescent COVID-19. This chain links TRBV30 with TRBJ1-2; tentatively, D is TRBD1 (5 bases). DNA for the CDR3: TGTGCCTACAGACAGTGGGGCTATGGCTACACCTTC. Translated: CAYRQWGYGYTF.